One sample yielded the 17 T cell receptor beta chains listed below, sequenced in a study of blood T cell repertoires in COVID-19. The protocol was immunoSEQ multiplex PCR, while the TCRdb copy is restricted to in-frame clones and leaves out a portion. The data hold 300,000 to 400,000 clones, with 80% to 90% observed a single time. Sequenced material: peripheral blood. The receptor set was obtained from a woman aged 60-75 years with COVID-19, enrolled during active disease.

The count of this clone is one. V is TRBV5-1 and J is TRBJ2-6, with D hard to call. The ends were cut back, 3 bases at V and 2 bases at J, with 12 bases in the middle. Germline V gene sequence: CDR1 SGHRS, CDR2 YFSETQ. The CDR3 loop spans 16 amino acids. CDR3 amino acids: CASSSTPGPGANVLTF. The CDR3 DNA is TGCGCCAGCAGCTCCACACCAGGCCCTGGGGCCAACGTCCTGACTTTC.

V and J are TRBV11-2 and TRBJ2-7; 10 nucleotides agree with TRBD2. The junction had 13 bases not matched to a gene; V was cut back by 5 bases and J by 3 bases. This CDR3 is 17 amino acids long. Germline CDR1 SGHAT, CDR2 FQNNGV. In DNA, the CDR3 is TGTGCCAGCAGCCCGAGCGGGGGGGCTCCCCCTTACTACGAGCAGTACTTC. Its protein is CASSPSGGAPPYYEQYF.

The chain is built from TRBV30 and TRBJ2-4; D not certain. V shed 4 bases and J shed 0 bases, with 7 bases lying between them. Germline V gene sequence: CDR1 GTSNPN, CDR2 SVGIG (reference sequence). The CDR3 runs 13 residues. CDR3 residues: CAWKGAAKNIQYF. The CDR3 region has the DNA TGTGCCTGGAAAGGAGCAGCCAAAAACATTCAGTACTTC.

V gene TRBV5-6 combines with J gene TRBJ1-5, with D perhaps TRBD1 (5 bases). This CDR3 has 16 residues. The V and J ends lost 4 bases and 0 bases respectively, with 14 bases between them. CDR1 SGHDT and CDR2 YYEEEE come from the germline V gene. The CDR3 nucleotides are TGTGCCAGCAGCAAAACCGGGACTTATAGCAATCAGCCCCAGCATTTT. Amino acids: CASSKTGTYSNQPQHF.

The chain links TRBV4-1 to TRBJ2-3, with 9 bases aligning to TRBD1. Germline CDR1 MGHRA, CDR2 YSYEKL. The CDR3 sequence is 14 residues long. The V segment lost 1 base and the J segment 6 bases; nucleotides outside the gene matches: 2. The CDR3 here is CASSQGTGADTQYF. DNA of the CDR3: TGCGCCAGCAGCCAAGGGACAGGGGCCGATACGCAGTATTTT.

This chain uses TRBV19 with TRBJ1-1, with 9 bases fitting TRBD1. The CDR3 is 15 residues long. The V gene's germline CDR1 is LNHDA and CDR2 SQIVND (reference sequence). V shed 5 bases and J 4 bases; nucleotides not matched to a gene: 8. The CDR3 region has the DNA TGTGCCAGTAGTCCAACCGGGACAGGGCCCACTGAAGCTTTCTTT. Translation gives CASSPTGTGPTEAFF.

The chain couples TRBV5-1 to TRBJ1-4, with a possible D match to TRBD1 (6 bases). The V and J ends lost 0 bases and 2 bases respectively, with 14 bases between them. The germline gives CDR1 SGHRS, CDR2 YFSETQ. CDR3 length: 17 amino acids. CDR3 DNA: TGCGCCAGCAGCTTGGGGTGGACAGAGCGGACTAATGAAAAACTGTTTTTT. Its translation: CASSLGWTERTNEKLFF.

The chain links TRBV29-1 to TRBJ2-7, with D perhaps matching TRBD1 (5 bases). V was clipped by 6 bases and J by 0 bases, with 15 bases between them. This CDR3 comprises 14 residues. Per the germline V gene, CDR1 is SQVTM and CDR2 is ANQGSEA. The CDR3 sequence is CSVTGHTSSYEQYF. CDR3 nucleotide sequence: TGCAGCGTGACTGGACATACGAGCTCCTACGAGCAGTACTTC.

The chain couples TRBV30 to TRBJ2-1; D remains unclear. CDR3 length equals 11 residues. With 3 bases removed from V and 7 bases from J, the gap between germline ends came to 7 bases. Germline CDR1 reads GTSNPN; CDR2 reads SVGIG (reference sequence). The CDR3 reads CAWSVRNEQFF. In DNA form, the CDR3 reads TGTGCCTGGAGCGTGCGGAATGAGCAGTTCTTC. The full variable domain, with the rest looked up from reference TRBV30 and TRBJ2-1, is SQTIHQWPATLVQPVGSPLSLECTVEGTSNPNLYWYRQAAGRGLQLLFYSVGIGQISSEVPQNLSASRPQDRQFILSSKKLLLSDSGFYLCAWSVRNEQFFGPGTRLTVL.

The rearrangement joins TRBV11-2 to TRBJ2-2, with D perhaps TRBD2 (6 bases). Trimming took off 5 bases at V and 4 bases at J, with 14 bases between the two ends. This CDR3 comprises 15 residues. The germline CDR1 and CDR2 sequences are SGHAT and FQNNGV. The CDR3 DNA follows: TGTGCCAGCAGCCAACAGCGGGTTTTCACCGGGGAGCTGTTTTTT. Amino acids: CASSQQRVFTGELFF.

This chain connects TRBV10-1 to TRBJ1-2; 7 bases align to TRBD1. This CDR3 has 13 amino acids. With V trimmed by 5 bases and J by 4 bases, 4 bases remained unmatched. Germline CDR1 reads WNHNN; CDR2 reads SYGVQD (reference sequence). The CDR3 nucleotides are TGCGCCAGCAGTACGGGACAGAGCTATGGCTACACCTTC. It yields the protein CASSTGQSYGYTF.

The V gene is TRBV11-3, the J gene TRBJ2-1; 9 positions match TRBD2. The V and J ends lost 0 bases and 5 bases, in that order; junction bases with no gene match: 2. Germline loops: CDR1 SGHNT, CDR2 YENEEA. The CDR3 is 15 residues long. The chain's CDR3 is CASSLESSGNNEQFF. CDR3 nucleotides: TGTGCCAGCAGCTTAGAGTCTAGCGGGAACAATGAGCAGTTCTTC.

V is TRBV18 and J is TRBJ1-1; 8 bases match TRBD1. The trim removed 5 bases at V and 1 base at J, leaving 3 bases unmatched. CDR1 and CDR2 (germline): KGHSH, LQKENI. The CDR3 has 14 residues. CDR3 DNA sequence: TGTGCCAGCTCATTCGACAGGGGGAACACTGAAGCTTTCTTT. It is translated as CASSFDRGNTEAFF.

The chain combines TRBV19 with TRBJ2-3, with TRBD2 as a possible D gene (6 bases). In germline, CDR1 is LNHDA, CDR2 SQIVND (reference sequence). The CDR3 contains 15 residues. V was shortened by 6 bases and J by 4 bases, with 17 bases between the two germline ends. This chain's CDR3 is CASSYLGGRADTQYF. The CDR3 region has the DNA TGTGCCAGTAGCTACCTCGGGGGTAGAGCAGATACGCAGTATTTT.

The CDR3 is CASSDPRTGTSSTDTQYF. The DNA for the CDR3 is TGTGCCAGCAGTGACCCAAGGACAGGGACTTCTAGCACAGATACGCAGTATTTT. V gene TRBV6-4 combines with J gene TRBJ2-3; TRBD1 matches 8 bases. This CDR3 spans 18 amino acids. Germline V gene lookup returns CDR1 MRHNA and CDR2 SNTAGT. The ends lost 2 bases at V and 0 bases at J; junction bases unmatched: 10.

The rearrangement links TRBV6-1 to TRBJ2-2; 10 bases line up with TRBD2. CDR3 length: 17 residues. Trimming removed 4 bases from V and 1 base from J; junction bases left unmatched: 6. Germline lookup yields CDR1 MNHNS and CDR2 SASEGT. CDR3 loop: CASSGRLAGVNTGELFF. The CDR3 bases are TGTGCCAGCAGTGGAAGGCTAGCGGGGGTGAACACCGGGGAGCTGTTTTTT.

The rearrangement links TRBV6-5 to TRBJ1-3; possible D gene TRBD1, 6 bases. Trimming stripped 8 bases from V and 0 bases from J, with 14 bases between. The CDR3 is made up of 15 amino acids. Germline assignment: CDR1 MNHEY and CDR2 SVGAGI. The CDR3 region has the DNA TGTGCCAGCTTTTTGACAGGAACCTCTGGAAACACCATATATTTT. This sequence encodes CASFLTGTSGNTIYF.